These 14 T cell receptor beta chains were sequenced from one sample in a study of vaccination and CD4 T cells after COVID-19. An Oncomine TCR Beta short-read assay was used to sequence the DNA from cultured CD4+ T cells. TCRdb reprocessed the PCR reads with MiXCR, giving one entry per CDR3 protein. The sample gives approximately 13,000 distinct CDR3 sequences, roughly three quarters of which show up once; about 28% is in the top ten. Treatment described: roughly nine-day PBMC culture with coronavirus spike peptide pools or control peptides (ViraFEST assay). These TCRs' antigens remain unknown. Sequenced input: CD4+ T cells from blood, cultured in vitro. All receptors derive from a human donor who had recovered from COVID-19.

The chain is built from TRBV27 and TRBJ1-4, with TRBD1 identical over 8 bases. This CDR3 has 13 amino acids. After removal of 7 bases from V and 10 bases from J, the junction contained 8 bases not matched to a gene. In germline, CDR1 is MNHEY, CDR2 SMNVEV (reference sequence). The chain's CDR3 is CASTLGQGGKLFF. The DNA for the CDR3 is TGTGCCAGCACCTTAGGACAGGGTGGAAAACTGTTTTTT.

This chain connects TRBV10-3 to TRBJ1-5; 10 nucleotides line up with TRBD1. CDR1 is ENHRY, CDR2 SYGVKD, per germline. This CDR3 has 14 amino acids. V lost 4 bases to trimming and J lost 5 bases; unmatched junction nucleotides: 2. CDR3 bases: TGTGCCATCAGTGGACAGGGGGCGGATCAGCCCCAGCATTTT. This sequence encodes CAISGQGADQPQHF.

The chain carries TRBV20-1 and TRBJ2-7; 9 bases line up with TRBD1. The germline V gene encodes CDR1 DFQATT and CDR2 SNEGSKA (reference sequence). This CDR3 is 15 amino acids long. The trim removed 0 bases at V and 7 bases at J, leaving 10 bases unmatched. Here the CDR3 DNA reads TGCAGTGCTAGAGATATCGGGACAGGGTTTGAAGAGCAGTACTTC. It translates to CSARDIGTGFEEQYF.

V is TRBV20-1 and J is TRBJ2-5; no definite D call. V dropped 6 bases and J dropped 3 bases, with 14 bases sitting between them. There are 13 residues in the CDR3. The germline V gene has CDR1 DFQATT and CDR2 SNEGSKA (reference sequence). CDR3 sequence reads: CSAHGPPEETQYF. The DNA for the CDR3 is TGCAGTGCCCATGGACCGCCAGAAGAGACCCAGTACTTC.

The rearrangement links TRBV2 to TRBJ1-5, with a weak D call TRBD1 (5 bases). This CDR3 contains 13 residues. Trimming left V 7 bases short and J 7 bases short, with 14 bases between. Per the germline V gene, CDR1 is SNHLY and CDR2 is FYNNEI. CDR3 in DNA: TGTGCCAGCACCGAGAGTTGGGACCAGCCCCAGCATTTT. Protein: CASTESWDQPQHF.

The V call is TRBV7-9, the J call TRBJ1-2; TRBD1 aligns across 7 bases. Losses at the gene ends were 5 bases for V and 2 bases for J; bases not matched to a gene: 2. The germline CDR1 and CDR2 sequences are SEHNR and FQNEAQ (reference sequence). The CDR3 has 13 amino acids. The CDR3 coding sequence is TGTGCCAGCAGCCTGGGACAGAACTATGGCTACACCTTC. Its translation is CASSLGQNYGYTF.

The CDR3 DNA reads as TGTGCCGTTCGGGCCCTGAACACTGAAGCTTTCTTT. This translates into CAVRALNTEAFF. The rearrangement links TRBV27 to TRBJ1-1; D gene uncertain. The CDR3 extends over 12 amino acids. Germline V gives CDR1 MNHEY, CDR2 SMNVEV (reference sequence). Trimming took off 11 bases at V and 0 bases at J, with 10 bases between the two ends.

V gene TRBV12-3 or TRBV12-4 combines with J gene TRBJ1-5, with unresolved D. The CDR3 is made up of 15 amino acids. V lost 3 bases and J 0 bases, leaving 9 bases between the germline ends. The CDR3 here is CASSLSHNSNQPQHF. Here the CDR3 DNA reads TGTGCCAGCAGTTTGTCACATAATAGCAATCAGCCCCAGCATTTT.

The V gene is TRBV2, the J gene TRBJ2-1; D might be TRBD1 or TRBD2, each matching 6 bases. The tail of the sequence fits TRBJ2-7 better, so the J call may be wrong. The CDR3 totals 12 residues. Germline assignment: CDR1 SNHLY and CDR2 FYNNEI. For the CDR3, the DNA is TGTGCCAGCAGATACAGGGAGGCCGAGCAGTACTTC. This gives the protein CASRYREAEQYF.

V is TRBV7-9 and J is TRBJ1-2; D might be TRBD1 (6 bases). The germline CDR1 and CDR2 sequences are SEHNR and FQNEAQ (reference sequence). V was trimmed by 8 bases and J by 6 bases, leaving 16 bases between them. The CDR3 loop spans 13 amino acids. Here the CDR3 reads CASSQRGANGYTF. In DNA, the CDR3 is TGTGCCAGCTCGCAAAGGGGGGCCAATGGCTACACCTTC.

The chain has TRBV6-1 and TRBJ1-5; no reliable D call. V shed 7 bases and J shed 0 bases, with 19 bases lying between them. The CDR3 has 17 amino acids. Germline V CDR1 and CDR2: MNHNS, SASEGT. The CDR3 DNA is TGTGCCAGCATTAACCGGGCCTCAATTTATAGCAATCAGCCCCAGCATTTT. Residues: CASINRASIYSNQPQHF.

This clonotype turned up a few times. V usage is TRBV7-2 and J usage is TRBJ1-3; D remains unclear. Germline lookup yields CDR1 SGHTA and CDR2 FQGNSA. The ends were cut back, 5 bases at V and 1 base at J, with 9 bases in the middle. CDR3 length: 14 amino acids. CDR3 in amino acids: CASSPRVSGNTIYF. The CDR3 coding sequence is TGTGCCAGCAGCCCCCGGGTGTCTGGAAACACCATATATTTT. The whole variable domain, filled in from reference TRBV7-2 and TRBJ1-3, reads GAGVSQSPSNKVTEKGKDVELRCDPISGHTALYWYRQSLGQGLEFLIYFQGNSAPDKSGLPSDRFSAERTGGSVSTLTIQRTQQEDSAVYLCASSPRVSGNTIYFGEGSWLTVV.

The chain employs TRBV5-6 and TRBJ1-5; TRBD1 might be the D (5 bases). With 0 bases removed from V and 5 bases from J, the gap between germline ends came to 6 bases. The germline CDR1 and CDR2 sequences are SGHDT and YYEEEE. CDR3 length equals 13 residues. The CDR3 region is CASSLEGHQPQHF. CDR3 DNA: TGTGCCAGCAGCTTGGAGGGGCATCAGCCCCAGCATTTT.

The V call is TRBV27, the J call TRBJ2-3; 9 bases agree with TRBD1. V gave up 5 bases and J gave up 5 bases; unmatched junction bases: 8. Germline V gives CDR1 MNHEY, CDR2 SMNVEV (reference sequence). The CDR3 contains 15 residues. In DNA form, the CDR3 reads TGTGCCAGCAGTCGGGGACAGGGAACTTTAGATACGCAGTATTTT. Translating it yields CASSRGQGTLDTQYF.